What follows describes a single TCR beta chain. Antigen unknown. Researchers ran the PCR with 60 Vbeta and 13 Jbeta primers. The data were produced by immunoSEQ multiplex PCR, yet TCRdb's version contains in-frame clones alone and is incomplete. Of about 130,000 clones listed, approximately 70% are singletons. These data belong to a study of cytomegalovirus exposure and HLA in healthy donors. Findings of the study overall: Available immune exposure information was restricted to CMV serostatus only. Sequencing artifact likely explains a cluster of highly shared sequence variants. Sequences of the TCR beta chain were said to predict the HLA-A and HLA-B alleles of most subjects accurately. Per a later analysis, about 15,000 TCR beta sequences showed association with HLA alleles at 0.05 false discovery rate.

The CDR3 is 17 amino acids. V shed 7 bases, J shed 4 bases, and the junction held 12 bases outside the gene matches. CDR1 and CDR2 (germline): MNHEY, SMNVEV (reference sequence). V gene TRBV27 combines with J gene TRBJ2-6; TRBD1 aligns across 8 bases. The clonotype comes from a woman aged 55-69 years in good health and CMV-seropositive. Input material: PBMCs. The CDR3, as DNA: TGTGCCAGCAAAGGGCCAGGGGGCCAGGCCGGGGCCAACGTCCTGACTTTC. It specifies CASKGPGGQAGANVLTF.